This T cell receptor (beta chain) was captured in a study of T cell repertoires in ileal Crohn's disease. Study at large: From the surgical specimen's inflamed ileum, biopsies were taken as M0.

Time point defined: inflamed ileum from the surgical specimen. Adults with ileal or ileocolonic Crohn's disease and an indication for resection were eligible. Data came from immunoSEQ multiplex PCR; TCRdb stores just in-frame clones and leaves some out. The sample carries roughly 17,000 clones, 92% recorded once. V lost 8 bases and J 3 bases, leaving 7 bases between the germline ends. CDR3 size: 11 residues. In germline, CDR1 is LNHDA, CDR2 SQIVND (reference sequence). The chain links TRBV19 to TRBJ1-1; D gene uncertain. Input material: ileal tissue. The clonotype originates from an adult with Crohn's disease. The CDR3 region has the DNA TGTGCCAGTGGAGCACACACTGAAGCTTTCTTT. Translated, it gives CASGAHTEAFF.